One and the same sample provided the 23 T cell receptor beta chains below, sequenced in a study of T cells in Graves' hyperthyroidism and ophthalmopathy. RNA transcripts served as the template for amplifying TCR beta CDR3 regions. In the first-round RT-PCR of the TCR CDR3, the HTBI primer set was used. In TCRdb, the multiplex PCR reads were re-called with MiXCR into one record per CDR3 protein. The sample includes about half a million distinct CDR3 sequences, approximately 25% seen only once; the top ten take approximately 10%. Sequenced material: blood. The source of these receptors is a woman in her 30s with Graves' ophthalmopathy.

V is TRBV20-1 and J is TRBJ2-7; 8 bases fit TRBD1. The germline gives CDR1 DFQATT, CDR2 SNEGSKA (reference sequence). Trimming removed 0 bases from V and 6 bases from J; junction bases left unmatched: 10. The CDR3 contains 15 residues. The CDR3 DNA sequence: TGCAGTGCTAGAGATCGGAGGACAGGGATTAGCGAGCAGTACTTC. This gives the protein CSARDRRTGISEQYF.

This clonotype was seen ten or more times. The chain links TRBV7-2 to TRBJ2-5; D unclear. The CDR3 sequence is 14 residues long. V was clipped by 2 bases and J by 3 bases, with 10 bases between them. Germline V gene sequence: CDR1 SGHTA, CDR2 FQGNSA. The CDR3 DNA reads TGTGCCAGCAGCTTAACTGACACGGAAGAGACCCAGTACTTC. Translation gives CASSLTDTEETQYF.

This clonotype was counted a few times. The V call is TRBV6-1, the J call TRBJ2-7, with 8 bases matching TRBD1. This CDR3 spans 16 amino acids. From germline, CDR1 is MNHNS and CDR2 SASEGT. J was trimmed by 6 bases and V by 6 bases; bases with no gene match: 16. CDR3 sequence reads: CASSRRPQGARTEQYF. For the CDR3, the DNA is TGTGCCAGCAGCCGACGCCCTCAGGGGGCGCGTACCGAGCAGTACTTC.

This clonotype was observed at least ten times. V and J are TRBV12-3 or TRBV12-4 and TRBJ1-5; D gene unclear. This CDR3 comprises 13 residues. V lost 4 bases and J lost 4, with 8 bases in between. The CDR3 region has the DNA TGTGCCAGCAGTTGGATCCCGAATCAGCCCCAGCATTTT. This gives the protein CASSWIPNQPQHF.

This clonotype was seen only once. The chain employs TRBV14 and TRBJ2-5; D is uncertain. Germline V lookup: CDR1 SGHDN, CDR2 FVKESK. The CDR3 length is 13 residues. V shed 0 bases and J shed 7 bases, with 9 bases lying between them. The CDR3 bases are TGTGCCAGCAGCCAAGATACACGAGGGACCCAGTACTTC. It specifies CASSQDTRGTQYF.

This clonotype was detected ten times or more. The chain carries TRBV28 and TRBJ1-5, with 8 bases matching TRBD1. This CDR3 has 15 amino acids. Per germline, CDR1 MDHEN and CDR2 SYDVKM. V trimming: 7 bases; J trimming: 6 bases; junction bases outside the gene matches: 11. In DNA form, the CDR3 reads TGTGCCAGCACCCTCCGAACAGGGGGTCTTCAGCCCCAGCATTTT. Protein: CASTLRTGGLQPQHF.

This clonotype was observed a few times. A much larger clone sits a single nucleotide away, making a read error possible. The rearrangement uses TRBV18 and TRBJ2-5, with D perhaps assigned TRBD1 or TRBD2 (5 bases each). This CDR3 has 14 residues. The germline V gene has CDR1 KGHSH and CDR2 LQKENI. Here the CDR3 DNA reads TGTGCCAGCTCACCTGAGACGGGGCAAGAGACCAAGTACTTC. Residues: CASSPETGQETKYF. Full variable domain (outside the CDR3, taken from reference TRBV18 and TRBJ2-5): NAGVMQNPRHLVRRRGQEARLRCSPMKGHSHVYWYRQLPEEGLKFMVYLQKENIIDESGMPKERFSAEFPKEGPSILRIQQVVRGDSAAYFCASSPETGQETKYFGPGTRLLVL.

This clonotype was recorded many times. The chain joins TRBV27 to TRBJ1-1; D not resolved. There are 17 residues in the CDR3. CDR1 is MNHEY, CDR2 SMNVEV, per germline (reference sequence). Trimming removed 5 bases from V and 1 base from J, with 20 bases in between. CDR3 residues: CASSLRPPRARNTEAFF. The CDR3 nucleotides read TGTGCCAGCAGTCTAAGACCGCCAAGGGCGAGGAACACTGAAGCTTTCTTT.

This clonotype came up a few times. The chain is built from TRBV18 and TRBJ2-6; D is unclear. V was trimmed by 6 bases and J by 0 bases, leaving 9 bases between them. Looked up from germline, CDR1 is KGHSH and CDR2 is LQKENI. There are 15 residues in the CDR3. CDR3 in DNA: TGTGCCAGCTCCCCCGGTTACTCTGGGGCCAACGTCCTGACTTTC. Translating it yields CASSPGYSGANVLTF. The full variable domain, rest sourced from reference TRBV18 and TRBJ2-6, is NAGVMQNPRHLVRRRGQEARLRCSPMKGHSHVYWYRQLPEEGLKFMVYLQKENIIDESGMPKERFSAEFPKEGPSILRIQQVVRGDSAAYFCASSPGYSGANVLTFGAGSRLTVL.

This clonotype was recorded at least ten times. The gene calls are TRBV7-6 and TRBJ2-7, with TRBD1 as a possible D gene (5 bases). Germline V gene sequence: CDR1 SGHVS, CDR2 FNYEAQ. This CDR3 region has 15 residues. Trimming left V 0 bases short and J 3 bases short, with 12 bases between. CDR3 sequence (DNA): TGTGCCAGCAGCTTAGCGAGGCAGGGCTACTACGAGCAGTACTTC. Protein sequence: CASSLARQGYYEQYF.

This clonotype was found many times. The chain links TRBV28 to TRBJ2-7; D call uncertain. The CDR3 runs to 13 residues. Germline assignment: CDR1 MDHEN and CDR2 SYDVKM. V lost 6 bases and J lost 3, with 12 bases in between. This chain's CDR3 is CASSDSFNYEQYF. In DNA form, the CDR3 reads TGTGCCAGCAGCGATTCATTCAACTACGAGCAGTACTTC.

The sample holds many counts of this clonotype. This sequence joins TRBV20-1 and TRBJ2-7; 12 bases are shared with TRBD2. Per germline, CDR1 DFQATT and CDR2 SNEGSKA (reference sequence). This CDR3 spans 15 amino acids. The J segment lost 5 bases and the V segment lost 5 bases, leaving 10 bases of the junction unmatched. The CDR3 DNA reads TGCAGTGCTCCCCCATCGGGACTAGCGGGCGACGAGCAGTACTTC. Protein: CSAPPSGLAGDEQYF.

This clonotype was counted ten times or more. This chain connects TRBV6-1 to TRBJ2-7; 11 nucleotides line up with TRBD1. The germline V gene has CDR1 MNHNS and CDR2 SASEGT. V lost 4 bases to trimming and J lost 2 bases; unmatched junction nucleotides: 4. The CDR3 spans 15 residues. CDR3 amino acids: CASSAGQGAAYEQYF. The CDR3 DNA sequence: TGTGCCAGCAGTGCAGGACAGGGGGCCGCCTACGAGCAGTACTTC.

This clonotype occurred many times. This sequence joins TRBV12-3 or TRBV12-4 and TRBJ1-1; no definite D call. V lost 3 bases to trimming and J lost 8 bases, with 16 bases between them. The CDR3 runs to 14 residues. CDR3 protein: CASSLGRQSREAFF. CDR3 sequence (DNA): TGTGCCAGCAGTTTGGGGAGGCAGTCCAGGGAAGCTTTCTTT.

The V call is TRBV5-8, the J call TRBJ1-3; possibly TRBD1 for D (5 bases). The CDR3 sequence is 13 residues long. The V gene's germline CDR1 is SGHTS and CDR2 YDEGEE. V lost 9 bases, J lost 6 bases, and 16 bases lay in between. CDR3 in DNA: TGTGCCACCTCGTGGGGCACCGCAAACACCATATATTTT. Translation gives CATSWGTANTIYF.

In this sample, this clonotype turned up many times. The gene calls are TRBV4-1 and TRBJ1-1, with TRBD1 as a possible D gene (6 bases). The germline V and J ends were trimmed by 0 bases and 4 bases, with 18 bases remaining between them. The CDR3 loop spans 17 amino acids. Germline V gene data show CDR1 as MGHRA and CDR2 as YSYEKL. CDR3 protein: CASSQDGVGGPSTEAFF. CDR3 DNA sequence: TGCGCCAGCAGCCAAGATGGGGTAGGGGGTCCAAGCACTGAAGCTTTCTTT.

V and J are TRBV6-5 and TRBJ1-2; 9 bases agree with TRBD1. V was pared by 5 bases and J by 2 bases, with 9 bases of the junction left unmatched. CDR1 and CDR2 from the germline V gene are MNHEY and SVGAGI. This CDR3 is built from 16 residues. CDR3 coding DNA: TGTGCCAGCAGTAACACTAAGGGGACAGGGAACTATGGCTACACCTTC. It codes for CASSNTKGTGNYGYTF.

This clonotype has a count of ten or more. The chain carries TRBV6-5 and TRBJ1-6; 7 bases match TRBD1. Trimming took 0 bases from V and 8 from J; bases not matched to a gene: 4. This CDR3 is 15 amino acids long. CDR1 is MNHEY and CDR2 is SVGAGI in the germline V gene. The CDR3 coding sequence is TGTGCCAGCAGTTACTCGCGGGACAGCTATTCACCCCTCCACTTT. Encoded protein: CASSYSRDSYSPLHF.

This clonotype came up many times. V usage is TRBV27 and J usage is TRBJ1-1; TRBD1 might be the D (5 bases). The V end was cut by 3 bases, the J end by 6 bases, with 11 bases between. The CDR3 consists of 13 residues. Germline-derived CDR1 and CDR2 are MNHEY and SMNVEV (reference sequence). For the CDR3, the DNA is TGTGCCAGCAGTTTCTCTTTGGGGGCTGAAGCTTTCTTT. Amino acid sequence: CASSFSLGAEAFF.

This chain connects TRBV29-1 to TRBJ2-2, with 8 positions matching TRBD1. The germline gives CDR1 SQVTM, CDR2 ANQGSEA. With 1 base clipped from V and 5 bases from J, the junction kept 3 bases outside the gene matches. The CDR3 length is 14 residues. In DNA form, the CDR3 reads TGCAGCGTTGAAGGGACAGGGCTAACCGGGGAGCTGTTTTTT. Encoded protein: CSVEGTGLTGELFF.

The chain couples TRBV27 to TRBJ1-2, with 7 bases that match TRBD1. Germline loops: CDR1 MNHEY, CDR2 SMNVEV (reference sequence). The CDR3 consists of 13 residues. Unmatched junction bases numbered 7, after V lost 6 bases and J lost 6 bases. The DNA of the CDR3 is TGTGCCAGCAGAGTAGGGGGCTTCGATGGCTACACCTTC. It yields the protein CASRVGGFDGYTF.

This clonotype has ten or more counts. This rearrangement joins TRBV9 to TRBJ2-5; possibly TRBD2 for D (5 bases). CDR1 and CDR2 from the germline V gene are SGDLS and YYNGEE. The CDR3 contains 14 residues. V was shortened by 1 base and J by 5 bases, with 12 bases between the two germline ends. This chain's CDR3 is CASSVIGGYETQYF. The CDR3 DNA reads TGTGCCAGCAGCGTAATCGGAGGCTACGAGACCCAGTACTTC. Full variable domain (missing parts from reference TRBV9 and TRBJ2-5): DSGVTQTPKHLITATGQRVTLRCSPRSGDLSVYWYQQSLDQGLQFLIQYYNGEERAKGNILERFSAQQFPDLHSELNLSSLELGDSALYFCASSVIGGYETQYFGPGTRLLVL.

This clonotype appeared many times. The V gene is TRBV10-3, the J gene TRBJ2-7; the D gene is possibly TRBD1 (5 bases). The CDR3 runs 14 residues. Trimming removed 0 bases from V and 3 bases from J, with 9 bases in between. CDR1 is ENHRY, CDR2 SYGVKD, per germline. The DNA of the CDR3 is TGTGCCATCAGTGAGTCGGGCACAGGCTACGAGCAGTACTTC. Protein: CAISESGTGYEQYF.